The 8 T cell receptor beta chains below all came from one sample that was sequenced in a study of blood T cell repertoires in COVID-19. Profiled with immunoSEQ multiplex PCR; TCRdb holds only in-frame clones, not every one. This table has 200,000 to 250,000 clones, about 86% appearing once. Sequencing was performed on peripheral blood. The receptors here all came from a woman aged 50 to 60 with COVID-19, enrolled during active disease.

V gene TRBV30 combines with J gene TRBJ1-1; weak D call: TRBD1 (5 bases). V lost 0 bases and J 10 bases, leaving 12 bases between the germline ends. The germline CDR1 and CDR2 sequences are GTSNPN and SVGIG (reference sequence). CDR3 length: 12 residues. In nucleotides, the CDR3 is TGTGCCTGGAGTGTAAAAGGGAGGGGAGCTTTCTTT. It specifies CAWSVKGRGAFF.

The chain employs TRBV3-1 (or the pseudogene TRBV3-2) and TRBJ2-2; 7 nucleotides align to TRBD1. CDR1 and CDR2 from the germline V gene are LGHDT and YNNKEL (reference sequence). CDR3 length: 13 residues. Trimming at V came to 6 bases and at J to 7 bases, leaving 5 bases not matched to a gene. CDR3 sequence reads: CASSFTGDGELFF. CDR3 DNA sequence: TGTGCCAGCAGTTTCACAGGGGACGGGGAGCTGTTTTTT.

The chain has TRBV29-1 and TRBJ2-7; D is perhaps TRBD2 (6 bases). Germline-derived CDR1 and CDR2 are SQVTM and ANQGSEA. Trimming removed 4 bases at V and 2 bases at J, with 21 bases between. This CDR3 region has 16 residues. The CDR3 coding sequence is TGCAGCGTTGTCGGGGAAGGCACAGGAGGGGCCTACGAGCAGTACGTC. Translated: CSVVGEGTGGAYEQYV.

This CDR3 reads CASSERNSFGNTIYF. The CDR3 nucleotides read TGTGCCAGCAGTGAAAGGAACAGCTTTGGAAACACCATATATTTT. J is TRBJ1-3 and V is TRBV2; D not certain. Germline V gene sequence: CDR1 SNHLY, CDR2 FYNNEI. V was shortened by 2 bases and J by 3 bases, with 11 bases between the two germline ends. This CDR3 region has 15 residues.

This chain uses TRBV7-2 with TRBJ1-2; D is undetermined. Germline V gene data show CDR1 as SGHTA and CDR2 as FQGNSA. Trimming removed 2 bases at V and 6 bases at J, with 13 bases between. This CDR3 is 14 amino acids long. In nucleotides, the CDR3 is TGTGCCAGCAGCTTATTCGCACGGTTTAATGGCTACACCTTC. Translation gives CASSLFARFNGYTF.

This clone turned up a few times. The chain has TRBV3-1 (or the pseudogene TRBV3-2) and TRBJ2-1; 9 bases agree with TRBD2. CDR3 size: 19 residues. V trimming: 0 bases; J trimming: 2 bases; junction bases outside the gene matches: 11. Germline CDR1 LGHDT, CDR2 YNNKEL (reference sequence). The DNA for the CDR3 is TGTGCCAGCAGCCAAGAAAGGGGTCTTCTAGCGGGGACCTACAATGAGCAGTTCTTC. Amino acid sequence: CASSQERGLLAGTYNEQFF.

The rearrangement uses TRBV6-5 and TRBJ1-3, with TRBD1 matching over 7 bases. CDR1 is MNHEY and CDR2 is SVGAGI in the germline V gene. J lost 3 bases, V lost 6 bases, and 8 bases had no gene match. The CDR3 has 15 amino acids. In nucleotides, the CDR3 is TGTGCCAGCAGCGAGGGGGCGATAAGTGGAAACACCATATATTTT. Its protein is CASSEGAISGNTIYF.

The rearrangement links TRBV11-1 to TRBJ1-1, with 10 nucleotides matching TRBD1. Germline CDR1 SGHAT, CDR2 FQDESV (reference sequence). The CDR3 loop spans 15 amino acids. V was clipped by 2 bases and J by 1 base; unmatched bases: 1. The CDR3 protein is CASSLRDRGNTEAFF. The CDR3 bases are TGTGCCAGCAGCTTAAGGGACAGGGGGAACACTGAAGCTTTCTTT.